This is a list of T cell receptor beta chains from one sample in a study of control samples from healthy donors and cancer patients. Assay: immunoSEQ multiplex PCR; the TCRdb copy retains only in-frame clones and omits some. The sample's table shows about 200,000 clones. The sample taken for sequencing was blood. These receptor sequences come from a woman aged 25 to 39 in good health. Each CDR3 is given with its conserved first and last residue. The order of the fields is V gene, J gene, D gene, CDR3 DNA, CDR3 protein. The D gene is left open where the match is weak.

TRBV7-9	TRBJ1-3	NA	TGTGCCAGCAGCTCTCCGGGTTTTAGTGGAAACACCATATATTTT	CASSSPGFSGNTIYF
TRBV5-1	TRBJ2-7	NA	TGCGCCAGTCAAGGGGGGGAAAGGTACGAGCAGTACTTC	CASQGGERYEQYF
TRBV27	TRBJ1-1	NA	TGTGCCATAGGGTTTCGGAGCTTAGGAGCTTTCTTT	CAIGFRSLGAFF
TRBV28	TRBJ1-6	NA	TGTGCCAGCACCCCAGGGAGCTCCTACGCGACCAGGGCACCCCTCCACTTT	CASTPGSSYATRAPLHF
TRBV19	TRBJ2-7	TRBD2	TGTGCCAGTAGTATGGGAGGGAGTTCCTACGAGCAGTACTTC	CASSMGGSSYEQYF
TRBV11-2	TRBJ1-3	NA	TGTGCCAACATACAACGGCCACTCTCTGGAAACACCATATATTTT	CANIQRPLSGNTIYF
TRBV5-5	TRBJ2-7	NA	TGTGCCAGCAGCTTGGTGGCCTACGAGCAGTACTTC	CASSLVAYEQYF
TRBV19	TRBJ1-2	NA	TGTGCCAGTAGTATTAGGCAGGAGGGCTATGGCTACACCTTC	CASSIRQEGYGYTF
TRBV19	TRBJ1-2	TRBD1	TGTGCCACAAAGTATGGACAGGGGGACTATGGCTACACCTTC	CATKYGQGDYGYTF
TRBV4-1	TRBJ2-3	NA	TGCGCCAGCAGCCATGGACCCTTCGGGACAGATACGCAGTATTTT	CASSHGPFGTDTQYF
TRBV5-1	TRBJ1-4	NA	TGCGCCAGCAGCTTGTTCAGCGAAAATGAAAAACTGTTTTTT	CASSLFSENEKLFF
TRBV28	TRBJ1-2	NA	TGTGCCAGCAGTTTATACGTGGGGAGCTATGGCTACACCTTC	CASSLYVGSYGYTF
TRBV20-1	TRBJ2-7	NA	TGCAGCGCAGATTACGAGCAGTACTTC	CSADYEQYF
TRBV23-1	TRBJ2-7	NA	TGCGCCAGCACCAACCGGGCCCGGTACGAGCAGTACTTC	CASTNRARYEQYF
TRBV6-5	TRBJ1-5	NA	TGTGCCAGCACGCAGGGAAACCAGCCCCAGCATTTT	CASTQGNQPQHF
TRBV2	TRBJ1-1	TRBD1	TGTGCCAGCAGTAAGGGACAGGGGAGGGCTGAAGCTTTCTTT	CASSKGQGRAEAFF
TRBV28	TRBJ1-1	NA	TGTGCCAGCAGGGAGGAGTTCACTGAAGCTTTCTTT	CASREEFTEAFF
TRBV28	TRBJ1-3	NA	TGTGCCAGCAGCCAACCCGCCGGCAACTTTGGAAACACCATATATTTT	CASSQPAGNFGNTIYF
TRBV5-1	TRBJ1-6	TRBD1	TGCGCCAGCAGCTTGGTGGCAGGGGGTTGGAATTCACCCCTCCACTTT	CASSLVAGGWNSPLHF
TRBV6-5	TRBJ2-3	NA	TGTGCCAGCAGTACCGGGACTCTTAGCACAGATACGCAGTATTTT	CASSTGTLSTDTQYF
TRBV4-3	TRBJ2-2	NA	TGCGCCAGCAGCCAAGCGTCCTTACCGAACACCGGGGAGCTGTTTTTT	CASSQASLPNTGELFF
TRBV9	TRBJ2-7	NA	TGTGCCAGCAGCGAGGACACCATCTCCTACGAGCAGTACTTC	CASSEDTISYEQYF
TRBV20-1	TRBJ1-4	NA	TGCAGTGCTAGTAGGTCCGGGGCCGCCAATGAAAAACTGTTTTTT	CSASRSGAANEKLFF
TRBV27	TRBJ1-1	NA	TGTGCCAGCAGTTCACAGGGCCTTGAAGCTTTCTTT	CASSSQGLEAFF
TRBV12-3/TRBV12-4	TRBJ1-5	NA	TGTGCCAGCAGTTTAGGACCAGGGCAGCCCCAGCATTTT	CASSLGPGQPQHF
TRBV11-3	TRBJ2-1	NA	TGTGCCAGCAGTCCGAGGAGTCCCTACAATGAGCAGTTCTTC	CASSPRSPYNEQFF
TRBV5-6	TRBJ1-6	NA	TGTGCCAGCACCGCGACAGAGGAGTATTCACCCCTCCACTTT	CASTATEEYSPLHF